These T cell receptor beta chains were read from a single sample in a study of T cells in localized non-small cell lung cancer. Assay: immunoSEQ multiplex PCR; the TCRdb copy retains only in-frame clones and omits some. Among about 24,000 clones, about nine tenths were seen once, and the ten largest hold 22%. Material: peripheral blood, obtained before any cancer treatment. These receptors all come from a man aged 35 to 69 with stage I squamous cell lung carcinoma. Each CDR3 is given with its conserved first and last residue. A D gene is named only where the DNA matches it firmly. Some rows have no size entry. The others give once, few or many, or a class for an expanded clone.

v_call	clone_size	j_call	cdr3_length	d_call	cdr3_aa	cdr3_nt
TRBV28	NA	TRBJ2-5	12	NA	CASSSLPGTQYF	TGTGCCAGCAGTTCCCTACCGGGAACCCAGTACTTC
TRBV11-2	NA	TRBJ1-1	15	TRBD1	CASSYPPGGGDEAFF	TGTGCCAGCAGCTACCCCCCAGGGGGTGGGGATGAAGCTTTCTTT
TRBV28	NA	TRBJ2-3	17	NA	CASSLAASNVYTDTQYF	TGTGCCAGCAGTTTAGCGGCTAGCAACGTTTACACAGATACGCAGTATTTT
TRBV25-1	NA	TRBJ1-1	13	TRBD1	CASNRGINTEAFF	TGTGCCAGCAACAGGGGTATAAACACTGAAGCTTTCTTT
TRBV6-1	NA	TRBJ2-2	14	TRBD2	CASSLAGDTGELFF	TGTGCCAGTTCACTAGCGGGGGACACCGGGGAGCTGTTTTTT
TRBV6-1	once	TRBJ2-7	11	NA	CASSYPDEQYF	TGTGCCAGCAGTTACCCGGATGAGCAGTACTTC
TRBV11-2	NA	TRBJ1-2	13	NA	CASSLDRMAGGCF	TGTGCCAGCAGCTTAGATAGAATGGCAGGTGGTTGCTTC
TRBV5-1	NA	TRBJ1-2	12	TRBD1	CASSTPQGSFTF	TGCGCCAGCAGTACACCACAGGGGTCCTTCACCTTC
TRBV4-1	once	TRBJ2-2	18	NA	CASSRQGGVSQGSGELFF	TGCGCCAGCAGCCGCCAAGGGGGGGTCAGCCAGGGTTCCGGGGAGCTGTTTTTT
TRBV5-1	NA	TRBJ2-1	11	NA	CASSLGGEQFF	TGCGCCAGCAGCTTGGGTGGGGAACAGTTCTTC